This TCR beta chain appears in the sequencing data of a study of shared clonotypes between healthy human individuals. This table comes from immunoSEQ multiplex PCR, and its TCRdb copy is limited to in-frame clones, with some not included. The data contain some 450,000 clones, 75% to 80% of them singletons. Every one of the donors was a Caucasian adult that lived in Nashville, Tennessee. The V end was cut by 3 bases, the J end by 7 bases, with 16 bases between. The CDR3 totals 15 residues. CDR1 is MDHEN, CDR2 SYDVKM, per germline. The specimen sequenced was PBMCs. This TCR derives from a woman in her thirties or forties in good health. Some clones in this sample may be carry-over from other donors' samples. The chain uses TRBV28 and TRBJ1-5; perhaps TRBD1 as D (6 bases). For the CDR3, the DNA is TGTGCCAGCAGTTTTTCGGGGGCGCAGGTCCAGCCCCAGCATTTT. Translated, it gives CASSFSGAQVQPQHF.